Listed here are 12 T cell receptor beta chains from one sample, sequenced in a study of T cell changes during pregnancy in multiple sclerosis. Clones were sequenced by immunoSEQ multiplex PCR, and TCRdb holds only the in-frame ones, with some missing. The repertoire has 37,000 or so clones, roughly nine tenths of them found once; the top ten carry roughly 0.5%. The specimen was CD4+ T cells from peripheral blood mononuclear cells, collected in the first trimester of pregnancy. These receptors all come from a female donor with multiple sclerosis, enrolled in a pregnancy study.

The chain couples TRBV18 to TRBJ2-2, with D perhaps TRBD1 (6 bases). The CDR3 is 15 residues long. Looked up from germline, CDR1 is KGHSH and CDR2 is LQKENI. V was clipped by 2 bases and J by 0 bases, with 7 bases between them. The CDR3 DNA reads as TGTGCCAGCTCACCAGGACAGCCGAACACCGGGGAGCTGTTTTTT. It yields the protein CASSPGQPNTGELFF.

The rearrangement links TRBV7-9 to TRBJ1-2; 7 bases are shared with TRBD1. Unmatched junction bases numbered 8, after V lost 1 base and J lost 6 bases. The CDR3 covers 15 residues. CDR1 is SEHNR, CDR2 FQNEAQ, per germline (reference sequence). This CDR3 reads CASSLVKTGAHGYTF. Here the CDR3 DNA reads TGTGCCAGCAGCTTAGTCAAAACAGGGGCTCATGGCTACACCTTC.

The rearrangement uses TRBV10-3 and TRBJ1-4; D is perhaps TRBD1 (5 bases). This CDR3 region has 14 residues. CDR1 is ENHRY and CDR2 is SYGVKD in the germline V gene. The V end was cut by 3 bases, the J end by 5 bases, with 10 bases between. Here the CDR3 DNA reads TGTGCCATCAGTGATAGTAAGGGGAATGAAAAACTGTTTTTT. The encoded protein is CAISDSKGNEKLFF.

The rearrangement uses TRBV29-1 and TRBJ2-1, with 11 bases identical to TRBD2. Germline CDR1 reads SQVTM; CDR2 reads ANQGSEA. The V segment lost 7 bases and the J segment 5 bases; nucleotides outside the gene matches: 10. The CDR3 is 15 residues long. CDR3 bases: TGCAGCGCTAAAACTAGCGGGAGCCCTAACAATGAGCAGTTCTTC. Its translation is CSAKTSGSPNNEQFF.

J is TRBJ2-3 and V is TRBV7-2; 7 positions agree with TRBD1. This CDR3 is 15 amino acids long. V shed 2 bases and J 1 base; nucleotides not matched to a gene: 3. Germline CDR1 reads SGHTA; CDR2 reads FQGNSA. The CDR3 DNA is TGTGCCAGCAGCTTAACAGGGGTTCGCACAGATACGCAGTATTTT. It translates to CASSLTGVRTDTQYF.

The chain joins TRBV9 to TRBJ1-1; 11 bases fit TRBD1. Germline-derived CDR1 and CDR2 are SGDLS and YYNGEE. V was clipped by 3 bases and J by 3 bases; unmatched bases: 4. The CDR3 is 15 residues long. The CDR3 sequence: CASSGGTGGYTEAFF. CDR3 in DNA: TGTGCCAGCAGCGGAGGGACAGGGGGATACACTGAAGCTTTCTTT.

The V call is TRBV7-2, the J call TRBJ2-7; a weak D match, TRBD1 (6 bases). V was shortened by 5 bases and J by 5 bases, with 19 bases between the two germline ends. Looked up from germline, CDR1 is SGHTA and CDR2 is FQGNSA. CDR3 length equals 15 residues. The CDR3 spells CASSRGPSQGNEQYF. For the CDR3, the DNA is TGTGCCAGCAGCCGAGGTCCCTCGCAGGGGAACGAGCAGTACTTC. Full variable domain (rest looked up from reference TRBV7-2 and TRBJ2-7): GAGVSQSPSNKVTEKGKDVELRCDPISGHTALYWYRQSLGQGLEFLIYFQGNSAPDKSGLPSDRFSAERTGGSVSTLTIQRTQQEDSAVYLCASSRGPSQGNEQYFGPGTRLTVT.

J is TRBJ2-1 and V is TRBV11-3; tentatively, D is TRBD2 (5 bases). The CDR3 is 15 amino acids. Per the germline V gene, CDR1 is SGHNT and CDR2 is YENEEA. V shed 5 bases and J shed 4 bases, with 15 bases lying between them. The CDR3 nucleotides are TGTGCCAGCAGCCTACTTGGCGGGCTATACAATGAGCAGTTCTTC. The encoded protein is CASSLLGGLYNEQFF.

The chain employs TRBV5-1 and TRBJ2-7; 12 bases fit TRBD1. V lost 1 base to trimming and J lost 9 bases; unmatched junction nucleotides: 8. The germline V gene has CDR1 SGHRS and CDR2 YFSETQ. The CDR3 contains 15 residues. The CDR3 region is CASSLYGTGGAGQYF. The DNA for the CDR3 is TGCGCCAGCAGCTTGTACGGGACAGGGGGCGCAGGGCAGTACTTC.

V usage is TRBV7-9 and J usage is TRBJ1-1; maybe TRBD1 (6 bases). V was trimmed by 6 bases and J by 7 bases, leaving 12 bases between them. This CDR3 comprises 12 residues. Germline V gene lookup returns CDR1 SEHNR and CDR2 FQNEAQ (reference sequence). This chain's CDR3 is CASSHGQNEAFF. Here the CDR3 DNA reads TGTGCCAGCAGTCACGGACAGAATGAAGCTTTCTTT.

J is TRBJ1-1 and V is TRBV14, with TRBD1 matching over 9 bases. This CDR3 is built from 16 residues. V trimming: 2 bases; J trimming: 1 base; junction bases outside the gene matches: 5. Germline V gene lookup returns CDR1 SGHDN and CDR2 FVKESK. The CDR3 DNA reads TGTGCCAGCAGCCAACCCAACAGGGGGCAGAACACTGAAGCTTTCTTT. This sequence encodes CASSQPNRGQNTEAFF.

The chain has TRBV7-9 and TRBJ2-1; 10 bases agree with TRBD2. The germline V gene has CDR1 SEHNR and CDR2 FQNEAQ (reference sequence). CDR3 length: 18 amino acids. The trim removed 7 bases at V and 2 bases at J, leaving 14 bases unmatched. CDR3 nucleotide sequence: TGTGCCAGCACCCGGGGGAGAGCGGGGGGGCCGCCCTACAATGAGCAGTTCTTC. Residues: CASTRGRAGGPPYNEQFF. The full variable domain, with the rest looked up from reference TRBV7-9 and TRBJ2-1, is DTGVSQNPRHKITKRGQNVTFRCDPISEHNRLYWYRQTLGQGPEFLTYFQNEAQLEKSRLLSDRFSAERPKGSFSTLEIQRTEQGDSAMYLCASTRGRAGGPPYNEQFFGPGTRLTVL.